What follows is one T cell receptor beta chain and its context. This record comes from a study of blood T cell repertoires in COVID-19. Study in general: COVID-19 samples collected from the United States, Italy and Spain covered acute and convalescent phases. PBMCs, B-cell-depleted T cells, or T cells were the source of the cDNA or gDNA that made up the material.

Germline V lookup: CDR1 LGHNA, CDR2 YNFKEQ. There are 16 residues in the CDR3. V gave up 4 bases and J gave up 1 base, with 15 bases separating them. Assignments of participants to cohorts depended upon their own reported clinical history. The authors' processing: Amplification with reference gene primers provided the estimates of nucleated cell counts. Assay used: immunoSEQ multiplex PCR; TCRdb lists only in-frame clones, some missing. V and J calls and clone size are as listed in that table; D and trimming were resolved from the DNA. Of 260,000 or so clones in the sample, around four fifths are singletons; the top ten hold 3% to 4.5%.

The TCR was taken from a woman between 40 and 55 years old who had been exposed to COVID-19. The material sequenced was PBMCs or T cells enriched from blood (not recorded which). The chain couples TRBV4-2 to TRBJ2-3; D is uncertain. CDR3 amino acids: CASSRTLEPRTDTQYF. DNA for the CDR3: TGTGCCAGCAGCCGAACCCTGGAGCCCCGCACAGATACGCAGTATTTT.